Below, one T cell receptor beta chain is given with its context. Antigen unknown. This sample is drawn from a study of T cells in localized non-small cell lung cancer. Whole-study findings and limits: A denser population of T cells in blood accompanied longer overall survival. Turning up in adjacent lung were a median around 50 of the top 100 tumor clones. The study found T cell clonality highest in uninvolved adjacent lung, above tumor.

Profiling relied on immunoSEQ multiplex PCR, and the TCRdb table lists in-frame clones only, not all of them. The data hold roughly 72,000 clones, with around 80% observed a single time. Trimming pared 8 bases from V and 4 bases from J, leaving 11 bases between. CDR3 length: 12 residues. The germline CDR1 and CDR2 sequences are MDHEN and SYDVKM. V and J are TRBV28 and TRBJ1-2, with a possible D match to TRBD1 (5 bases). The TCR originated in an older female donor with stage I lung adenocarcinoma. Sample: peripheral blood, taken before any cancer treatment. The CDR3, as DNA: TGTGCCAGCCTAACAGGCGCCTATGGCTACACCTTC. Its protein is CASLTGAYGYTF.